Sequencing of this T cell receptor (beta chain) was carried out in a study of cytomegalovirus exposure and HLA in healthy donors (dated by TCRdb to 2017 to 2019). Study-level background: The 650 to 800 repertoires of the first cohort and the 120 validation repertoires were produced on the same platform, according to a later analysis. The study combined high-throughput TCR immunosequencing, statistical association of individual TCRs with disease status, and machine learning to predict cytomegalovirus infection status. Along with the roughly 700-subject first cohort, a separate validation cohort of some 130 different subjects was used. The study aimed to test whether signatures of past pathogen exposure could be identified by cataloging public T cell receptors. General study outcomes and caveats: Most TCR sequences were seen in very few donors, while some public TCRs were found in many individuals. The study listed approximately 150 TCR beta chains as associated with cytomegalovirus. A later analysis found that TCRs clustered in the first cohort also tended to co-occur in the 100 to 150 validation repertoires, with just under 95% of cluster scores above 0. All 120 or so repertoires were used to score co-occurrence in the validation cohort in a later analysis, because that analysis had no HLA typing for the cohort. In both the original and validation cohorts, the classifier was reported to diagnose cytomegalovirus status with high specificity and sensitivity. In vitro tests confirmed that a few of the cytomegalovirus-associated TCR beta chains recognize cytomegalovirus antigens. It was suggested by the authors that the approach could potentially be generalized to other disease states and immunological phenotypes.

Points on this clone: The target of this receptor is not known. There are no base qualities to consult, and no much larger clone falls within one base.

V drops 2 bases and J drops 1 base, leaving 8 bases in between. Per the germline V gene (reference sequence), MNHNY is the CDR1 and SVGAGI is the CDR2. The CDR3 starts with the cysteine, ends with the phenylalanine, and has 14 residues. Just CDR3 DNA is preserved here, 42 bases in frame from base 1. To prepare the library, the immunoSEQ multiplex PCR assay was applied. The original methods were these. To diagnose cytomegalovirus status from the catalog of TCR beta chain sequences, a statistical classification framework was built. TCRdb stores this immuneACCESS table with in-frame sequences only. Part of the clones is absent; in the studies checked, under half of the shortfall reflects unresolved V genes, and no reason is known for the rest. The V and J calls and clone size are taken from that table; D and trimming were inferred from the DNA. For this sample the table gives a few hundred thousand clones, of which 90% were detected only once. The ten largest make up 0.35% to 0.45% of the sample.

Donors formed part of the validation cohort, which comprised 120 subjects and was distinct from the first cohort of roughly 600 subjects. This sequence was found in a woman between 18 and 29 years old in good health and CMV-seronegative. This sequence uses TRBV6-6 and TRBJ1-1, with the D gene call left open. Sequences were obtained from PBMCs. The DNA sequence is given as TGTGCCAGCAGTTACGGGGAGGAGAACACTGAAGCTTTCTTT. This encodes CASSYGEENTEAFF.